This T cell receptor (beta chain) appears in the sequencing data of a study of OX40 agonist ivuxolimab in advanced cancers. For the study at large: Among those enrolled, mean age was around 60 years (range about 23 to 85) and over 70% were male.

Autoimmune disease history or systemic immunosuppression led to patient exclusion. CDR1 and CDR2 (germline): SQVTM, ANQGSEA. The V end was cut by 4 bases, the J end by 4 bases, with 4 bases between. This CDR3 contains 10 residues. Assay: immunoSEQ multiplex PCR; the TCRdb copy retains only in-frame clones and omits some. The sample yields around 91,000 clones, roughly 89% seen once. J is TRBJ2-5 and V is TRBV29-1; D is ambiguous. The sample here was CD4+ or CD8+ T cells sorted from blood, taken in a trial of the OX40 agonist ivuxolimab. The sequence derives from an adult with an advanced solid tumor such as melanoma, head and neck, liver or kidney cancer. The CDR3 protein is CSVGVETQYF. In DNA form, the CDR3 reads TGCAGCGTTGGGGTAGAGACCCAGTACTTC.